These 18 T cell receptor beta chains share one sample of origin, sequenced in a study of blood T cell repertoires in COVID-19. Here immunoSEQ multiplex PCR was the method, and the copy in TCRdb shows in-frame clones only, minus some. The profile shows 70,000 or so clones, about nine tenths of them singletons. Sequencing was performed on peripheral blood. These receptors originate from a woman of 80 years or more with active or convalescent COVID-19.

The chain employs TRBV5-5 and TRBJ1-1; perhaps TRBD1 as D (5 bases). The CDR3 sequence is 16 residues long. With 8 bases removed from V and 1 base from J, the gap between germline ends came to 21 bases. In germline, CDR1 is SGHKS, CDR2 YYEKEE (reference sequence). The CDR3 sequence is CASLGQSGRANTEAFF. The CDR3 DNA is TGTGCCAGTCTAGGCCAATCGGGCAGGGCGAACACTGAAGCTTTCTTT.

The DNA for the CDR3 is TGTGCCAGCAGCGTAGGACAGAGACTTTCGGATGAAAAACTGTTTTTT. It codes for CASSVGQRLSDEKLFF. The chain employs TRBV9 and TRBJ1-4; a possible D gene is TRBD1 (5 bases). Trimming took off 0 bases at V and 6 bases at J, with 15 bases between the two ends. CDR3 size: 16 residues. CDR1 SGDLS and CDR2 YYNGEE come from the germline V gene.

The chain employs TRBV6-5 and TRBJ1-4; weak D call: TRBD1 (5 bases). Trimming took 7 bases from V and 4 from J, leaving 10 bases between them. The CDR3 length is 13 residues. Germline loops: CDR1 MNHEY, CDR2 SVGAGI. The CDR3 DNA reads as TGTGCCAGCATGGGGCAGAGTAATGAAAAACTGTTTTTT. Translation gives CASMGQSNEKLFF.

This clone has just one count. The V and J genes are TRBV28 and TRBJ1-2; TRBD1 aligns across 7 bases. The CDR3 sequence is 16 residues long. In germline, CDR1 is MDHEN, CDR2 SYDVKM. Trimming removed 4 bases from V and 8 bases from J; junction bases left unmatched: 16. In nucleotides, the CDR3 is TGTGCCAGCAGTTCCCAACCACAGGGGACGGGATCGGGCTACACCTTC. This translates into CASSSQPQGTGSGYTF.

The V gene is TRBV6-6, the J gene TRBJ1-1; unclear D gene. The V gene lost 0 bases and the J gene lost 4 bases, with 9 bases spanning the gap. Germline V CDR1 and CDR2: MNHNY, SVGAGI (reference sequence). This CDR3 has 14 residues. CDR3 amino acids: CASSYSGPSTEAFF. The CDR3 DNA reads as TGTGCCAGCAGTTACTCCGGTCCTAGCACTGAAGCTTTCTTT.

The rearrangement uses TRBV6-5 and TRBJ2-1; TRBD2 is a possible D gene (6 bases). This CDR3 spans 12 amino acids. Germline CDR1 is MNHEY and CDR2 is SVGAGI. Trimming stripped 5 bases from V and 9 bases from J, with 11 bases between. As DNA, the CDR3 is TGTGCCAGCAGTCGGACTACGAGTGAGCAGTTCTTC. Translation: CASSRTTSEQFF.

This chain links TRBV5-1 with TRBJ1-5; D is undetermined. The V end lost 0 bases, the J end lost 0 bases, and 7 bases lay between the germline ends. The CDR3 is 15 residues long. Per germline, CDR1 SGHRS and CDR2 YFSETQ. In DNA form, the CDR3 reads TGCGCCAGCAGCTTGGATCGGGGTAGCAATCAGCCCCAGCATTTT. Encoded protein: CASSLDRGSNQPQHF.

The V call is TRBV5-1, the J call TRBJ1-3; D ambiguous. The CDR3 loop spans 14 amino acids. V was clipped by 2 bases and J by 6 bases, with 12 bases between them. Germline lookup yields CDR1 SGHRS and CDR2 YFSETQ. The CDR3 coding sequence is TGCGCCAGCAGCTTTGGACTTCGGGAAAACACCATATATTTT. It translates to CASSFGLRENTIYF.

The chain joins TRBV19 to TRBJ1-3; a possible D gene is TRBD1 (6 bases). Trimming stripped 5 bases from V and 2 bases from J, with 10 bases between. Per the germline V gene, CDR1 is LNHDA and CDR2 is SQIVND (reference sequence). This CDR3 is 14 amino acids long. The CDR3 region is CASSPRQAGNTIYF. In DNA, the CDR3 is TGTGCCAGTAGTCCCAGACAGGCTGGAAACACCATATATTTT.

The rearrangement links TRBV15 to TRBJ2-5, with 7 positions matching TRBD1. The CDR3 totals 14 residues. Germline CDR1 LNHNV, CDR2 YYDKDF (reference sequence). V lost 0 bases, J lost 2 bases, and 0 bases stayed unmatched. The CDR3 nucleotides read TGTGCCACCAGCAGAGAACAGGGGCAAGAGACCCAGTACTTC. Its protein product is CATSREQGQETQYF.

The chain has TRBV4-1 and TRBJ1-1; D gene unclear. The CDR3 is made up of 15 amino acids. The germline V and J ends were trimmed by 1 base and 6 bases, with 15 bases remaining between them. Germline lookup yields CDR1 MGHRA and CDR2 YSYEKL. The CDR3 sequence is CASSQASGSSAEAFF. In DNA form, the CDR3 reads TGCGCCAGCAGCCAAGCATCGGGGTCGTCGGCTGAAGCTTTCTTT.

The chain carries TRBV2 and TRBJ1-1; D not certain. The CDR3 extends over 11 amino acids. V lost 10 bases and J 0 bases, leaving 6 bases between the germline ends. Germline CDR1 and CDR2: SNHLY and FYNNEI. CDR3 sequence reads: CATGMNTEAFF. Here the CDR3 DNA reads TGTGCCACGGGGATGAACACTGAAGCTTTCTTT.

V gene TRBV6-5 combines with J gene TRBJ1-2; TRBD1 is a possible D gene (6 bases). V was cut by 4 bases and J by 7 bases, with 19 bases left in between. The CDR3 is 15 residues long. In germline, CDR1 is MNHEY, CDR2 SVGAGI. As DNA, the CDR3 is TGTGCCAGCAGTTGGGGGCGCCGGGGAAGTGGTGGCTACACCTTC. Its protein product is CASSWGRRGSGGYTF.

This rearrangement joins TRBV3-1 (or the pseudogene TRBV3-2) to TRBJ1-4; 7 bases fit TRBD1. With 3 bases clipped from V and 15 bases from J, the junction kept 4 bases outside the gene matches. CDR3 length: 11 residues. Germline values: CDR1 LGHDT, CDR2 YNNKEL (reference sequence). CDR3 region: CASSQAGQMFF. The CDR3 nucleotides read TGTGCCAGCAGCCAGGCGGGACAGATGTTTTTT.

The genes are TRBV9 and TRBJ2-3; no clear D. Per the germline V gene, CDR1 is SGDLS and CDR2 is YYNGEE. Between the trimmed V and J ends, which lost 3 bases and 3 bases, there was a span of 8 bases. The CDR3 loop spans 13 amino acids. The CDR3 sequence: CASSAVETDTQYF. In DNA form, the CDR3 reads TGTGCCAGCAGCGCCGTCGAGACAGATACGCAGTATTTT.

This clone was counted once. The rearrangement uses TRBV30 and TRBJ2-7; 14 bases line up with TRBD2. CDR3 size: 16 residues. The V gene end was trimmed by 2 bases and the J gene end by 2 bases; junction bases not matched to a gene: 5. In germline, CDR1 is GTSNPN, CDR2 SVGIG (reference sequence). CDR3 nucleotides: TGTGCCTGGAGTTCGGGACTAGCGGGGGTCCCCTACGAGCAGTACTTC. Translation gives CAWSSGLAGVPYEQYF.

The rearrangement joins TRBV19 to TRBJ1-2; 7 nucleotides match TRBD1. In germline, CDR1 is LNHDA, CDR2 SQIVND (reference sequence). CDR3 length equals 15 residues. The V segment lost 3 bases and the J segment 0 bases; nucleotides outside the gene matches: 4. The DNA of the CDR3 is TGTGCCAGTAGTATGGAGGGGACAGCTAACTATGGCTACACCTTC. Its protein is CASSMEGTANYGYTF. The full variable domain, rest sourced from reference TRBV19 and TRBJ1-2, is DGGITQSPKYLFRKEGQNVTLSCEQNLNHDAMYWYRQDPGQGLRLIYYSQIVNDFQKGDIAEGYSVSREKKESFPLTVTSAQKNPTAFYLCASSMEGTANYGYTFGSGTRLTVV.

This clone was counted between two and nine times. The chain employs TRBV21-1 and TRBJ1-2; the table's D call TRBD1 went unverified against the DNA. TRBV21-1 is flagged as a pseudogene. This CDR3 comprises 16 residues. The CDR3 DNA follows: TGTGCCAGCACCCCGCTCCAGGGACACTCCCGGAGTGGCTACACCTTC. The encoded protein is CASTPLQGHSRSGYTF.